This TCR beta chain was retrieved from a study of CD8 T cells in Susac syndrome (dated 2019 in TCRdb). Some background on the complete study: Whether CD8+ T cell activation and differentiation in Susac syndrome was antigen driven was tested using repertoire sequencing. The clonality of the CD8+ T cell repertoire was compared across some eleven healthy donors, around 14 Susac syndrome patients and roughly 15 multiple sclerosis patients.

Concerning this clonotype: Which antigen it targets is not known. Per-base qualities were not stored, and no clone one base away is much larger.

From its cysteine to its phenylalanine, the CDR3 spans 15 amino acids. Only the CDR3 DNA stays, 45 bases, in frame from base 1. Ends trimmed: V by 3 bases, J by 6 bases; bases unmatched to a gene: 7. Taken from the germline V gene, the CDR1 and CDR2 loops are SGDLS and YYNGEE. RNA was extracted using the RNeasy kit, and roughly 0.45 to 1 microgram was reverse transcribed with random hexamers. TCR beta CDR3 regions were amplified with the immunoSEQ multiplex PCR assay covering 54 Vbeta and 13 Jbeta segments. PCR amplification bias was corrected by using a synthetic template baseline for primer optimization and computational correction. The original pipeline was this. Reads were annotated to V, D and J genes according to IMGT and were analyzed with immunoSEQ Analyzer, with only productive sequences retained. Clonality was calculated as one minus the Shannon entropy normalized by log2 of the number of productive unique sequences. For each patient and control, public and private clones were evaluated among the 100 most prevalent clones. A clone was defined as Susac-specific if it was absent from the healthy and MS cohorts, from over 1,000 published viral clones and from other ImmuneACCESS disease sequences. TCRdb trimmed the raw reads at Q25, called clones with MiXCR and kept productive beta chains. All rows with the same CDR3 protein become a single entry with the most common DNA and genes. TCRdb, not the authors, supplied the V and J calls. In all, the sample holds a few hundred thousand distinct CDR3 sequences, and 92% of those were seen once. 0.1% to 0.15% of the sample is taken by the ten largest.

High-throughput TCR beta sequencing profiled peripheral blood CD8+ and CD4+ T cells from healthy donors, Susac syndrome patients and multiple sclerosis patients. Treatment-naive patients with stable or active relapsing-remitting disease fulfilling revised McDonald criteria were used as multiple sclerosis controls. Bulk CD8+ and CD4+ T cells were purified by magnetic negative isolation, while CD8+ TEMRA cells were enriched using FACS. Blood was drawn into EDTA tubes, processed within 24 hours, and PBMCs were isolated by density gradient centrifugation. PBMCs intended for TCR sequencing were frozen in liquid nitrogen and were later thawed in a 37 degrees C water bath. Purity of sorted or isolated CD4+, CD8+ and CD8+ TEMRA cells was at least 90%. The full study reports these points: The number of individuals in the TCR sequencing and HLA analysis was acknowledged as relatively small.

What was sequenced was CD8+ T cells from PBMCs. This TCR came from a human donor with multiple sclerosis. Here the chain combines TRBV9 and TRBJ1-4; 8 nucleotides in the junction match TRBD1. The CDR3 corresponds to CASSEGTGVDEKLFF. The DNA is TGTGCCAGCAGCGAGGGGACAGGAGTAGATGAAAAACTGTTTTTT.